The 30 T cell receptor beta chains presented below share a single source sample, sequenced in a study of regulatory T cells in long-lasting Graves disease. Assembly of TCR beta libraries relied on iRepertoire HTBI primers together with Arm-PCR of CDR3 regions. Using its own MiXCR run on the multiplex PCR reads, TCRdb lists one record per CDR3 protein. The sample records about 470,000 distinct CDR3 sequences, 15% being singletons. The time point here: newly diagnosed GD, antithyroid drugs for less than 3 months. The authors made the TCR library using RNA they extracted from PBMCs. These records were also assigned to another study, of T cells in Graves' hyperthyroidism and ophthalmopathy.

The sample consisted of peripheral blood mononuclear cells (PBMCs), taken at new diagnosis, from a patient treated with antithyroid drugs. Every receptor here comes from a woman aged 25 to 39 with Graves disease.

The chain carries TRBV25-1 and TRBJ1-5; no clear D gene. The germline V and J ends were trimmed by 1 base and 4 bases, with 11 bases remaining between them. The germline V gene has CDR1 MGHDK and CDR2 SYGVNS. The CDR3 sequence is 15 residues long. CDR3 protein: CASSESRTTNQPQHF. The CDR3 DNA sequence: TGTGCCAGCAGTGAATCCCGGACGACAAATCAGCCCCAGCATTTT.

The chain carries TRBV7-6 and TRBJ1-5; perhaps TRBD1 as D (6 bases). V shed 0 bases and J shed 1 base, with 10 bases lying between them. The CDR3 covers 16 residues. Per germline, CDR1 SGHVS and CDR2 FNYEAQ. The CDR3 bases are TGTGCCAGCAGCTTAGCCGAGGGGGGAAGCAATCAGCCCCAGCATTTT. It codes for CASSLAEGGSNQPQHF.

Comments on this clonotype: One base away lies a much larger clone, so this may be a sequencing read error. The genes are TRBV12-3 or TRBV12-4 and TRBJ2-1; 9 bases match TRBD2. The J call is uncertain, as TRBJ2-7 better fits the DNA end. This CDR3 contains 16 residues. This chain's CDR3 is CASSLEAGGYHNEQYF. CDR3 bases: TGTGCCAGCAGTTTAGAGGCGGGAGGGTACCACAATGAGCAGTACTTC.

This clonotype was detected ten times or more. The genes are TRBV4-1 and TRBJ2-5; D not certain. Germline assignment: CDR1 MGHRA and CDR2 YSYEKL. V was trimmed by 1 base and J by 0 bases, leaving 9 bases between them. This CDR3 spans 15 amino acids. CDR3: CASSQVAVHQETQYF. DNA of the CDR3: TGCGCCAGCAGCCAAGTTGCCGTACACCAAGAGACCCAGTACTTC.

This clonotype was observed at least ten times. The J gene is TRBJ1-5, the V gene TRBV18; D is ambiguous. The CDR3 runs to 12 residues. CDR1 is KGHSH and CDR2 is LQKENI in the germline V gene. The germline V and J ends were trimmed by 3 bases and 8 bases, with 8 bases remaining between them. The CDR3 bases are TGTGCCAGCTCACCTCCCGGTGAGCCCCAGCATTTT. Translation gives CASSPPGEPQHF. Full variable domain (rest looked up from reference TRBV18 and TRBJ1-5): NAGVMQNPRHLVRRRGQEARLRCSPMKGHSHVYWYRQLPEEGLKFMVYLQKENIIDESGMPKERFSAEFPKEGPSILRIQQVVRGDSAAYFCASSPPGEPQHFGDGTRLSIL.

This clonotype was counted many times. CDR3 DNA sequence: TGTGCCAGCAGTGAGGCGTTGGACCAAGAGACCCAGTACTTC. This translates into CASSEALDQETQYF. The chain carries TRBV2 and TRBJ2-5; no reliable D call. V gave up 3 bases and J gave up 0 bases, with 8 bases separating them. The germline gives CDR1 SNHLY, CDR2 FYNNEI. The CDR3 has 14 residues.

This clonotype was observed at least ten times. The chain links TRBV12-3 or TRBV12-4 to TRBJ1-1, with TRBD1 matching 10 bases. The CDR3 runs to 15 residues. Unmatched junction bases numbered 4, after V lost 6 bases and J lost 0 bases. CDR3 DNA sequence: TGTGCCAGCAGGGGACAGGGGCTTATGAACACTGAAGCTTTCTTT. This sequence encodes CASRGQGLMNTEAFF.

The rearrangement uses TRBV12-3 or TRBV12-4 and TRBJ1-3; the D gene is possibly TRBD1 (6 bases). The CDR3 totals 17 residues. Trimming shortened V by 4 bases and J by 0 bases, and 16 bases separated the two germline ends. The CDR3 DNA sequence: TGTGCCAGCAGTTATAAAGGGGGGCTGCTCTCTGGAAACACCATATATTTT. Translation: CASSYKGGLLSGNTIYF.

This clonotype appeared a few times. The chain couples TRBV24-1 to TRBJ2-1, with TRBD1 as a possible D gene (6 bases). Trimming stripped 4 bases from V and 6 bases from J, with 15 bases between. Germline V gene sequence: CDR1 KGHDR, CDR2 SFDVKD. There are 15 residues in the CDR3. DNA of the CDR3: TGTGCCACCAGTGACTACGACAGGACGGGCAATGAGCAGTTCTTC. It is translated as CATSDYDRTGNEQFF.

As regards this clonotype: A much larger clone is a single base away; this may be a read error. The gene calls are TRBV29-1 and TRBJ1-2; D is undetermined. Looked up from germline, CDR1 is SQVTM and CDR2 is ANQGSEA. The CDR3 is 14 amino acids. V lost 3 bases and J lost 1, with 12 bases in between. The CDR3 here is CSVEGRKDNYGYTF. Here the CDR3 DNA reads TGCAGCGTTGAGGGCAGGAAAGATAACTATGGCTACACCTTC.

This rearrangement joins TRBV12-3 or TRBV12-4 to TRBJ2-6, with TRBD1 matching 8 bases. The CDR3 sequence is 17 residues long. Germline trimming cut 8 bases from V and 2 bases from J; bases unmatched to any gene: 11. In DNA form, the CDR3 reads TGTGCCAGCGGAGGACCGGGACAGGCGGCTGGGGCCAACGTCCTGACTTTC. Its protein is CASGGPGQAAGANVLTF.

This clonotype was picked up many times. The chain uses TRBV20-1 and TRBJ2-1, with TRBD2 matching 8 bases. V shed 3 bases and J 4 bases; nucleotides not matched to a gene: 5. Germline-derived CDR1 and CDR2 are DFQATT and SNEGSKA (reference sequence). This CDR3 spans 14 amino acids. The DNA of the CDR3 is TGCAGTGCTAGCCGAGCGGGAGTGTACAATGAGCAGTTCTTC. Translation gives CSASRAGVYNEQFF.

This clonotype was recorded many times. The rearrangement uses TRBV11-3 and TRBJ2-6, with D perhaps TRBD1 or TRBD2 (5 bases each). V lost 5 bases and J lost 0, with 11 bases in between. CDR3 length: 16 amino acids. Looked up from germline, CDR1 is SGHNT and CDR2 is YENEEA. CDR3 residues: CASSLAGTSGANVLTF. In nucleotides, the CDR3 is TGTGCCAGCAGCCTGGCCGGGACCTCTGGGGCCAACGTCCTGACTTTC.

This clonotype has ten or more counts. The CDR3 coding sequence is TGTGCCAGCCAGGGGCATATTTACAATGAGCAGTTCTTC. Translated: CASQGHIYNEQFF. The genes are TRBV6-1 and TRBJ2-1; D might be TRBD1 (6 bases). V was clipped by 8 bases and J by 4 bases, with 12 bases between them. CDR1 MNHNS and CDR2 SASEGT come from the germline V gene. This CDR3 has 13 amino acids.

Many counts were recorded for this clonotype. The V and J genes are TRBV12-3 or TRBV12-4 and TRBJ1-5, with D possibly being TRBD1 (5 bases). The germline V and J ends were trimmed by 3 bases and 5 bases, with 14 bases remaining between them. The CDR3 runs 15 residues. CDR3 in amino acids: CASSFGSDSYQPQHF. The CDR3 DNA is TGTGCCAGCAGTTTTGGTTCCGACAGCTATCAGCCCCAGCATTTT.

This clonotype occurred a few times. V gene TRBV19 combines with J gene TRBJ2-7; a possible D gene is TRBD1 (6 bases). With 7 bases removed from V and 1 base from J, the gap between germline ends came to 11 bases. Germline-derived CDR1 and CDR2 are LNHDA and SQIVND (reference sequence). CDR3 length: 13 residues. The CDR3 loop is CASKGGYSYEQYF. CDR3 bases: TGTGCCAGTAAAGGGGGTTATTCCTACGAGCAGTACTTC.

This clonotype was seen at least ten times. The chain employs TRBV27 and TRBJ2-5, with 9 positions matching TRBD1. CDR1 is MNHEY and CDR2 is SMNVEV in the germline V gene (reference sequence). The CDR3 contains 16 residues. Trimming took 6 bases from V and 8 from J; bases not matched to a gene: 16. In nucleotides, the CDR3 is TGTGCCAGCAGAGCGGACCATTACAGGGGGCGAGACACCCAGTACTTC. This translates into CASRADHYRGRDTQYF.

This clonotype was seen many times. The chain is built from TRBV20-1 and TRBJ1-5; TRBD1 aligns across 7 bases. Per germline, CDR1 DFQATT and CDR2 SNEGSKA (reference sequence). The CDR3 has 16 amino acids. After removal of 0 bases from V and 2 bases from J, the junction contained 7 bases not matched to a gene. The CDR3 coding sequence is TGCAGTGCTAGAGAAACCTACAGGGGCCGCAATCAGCCCCAGCATTTT. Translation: CSARETYRGRNQPQHF.

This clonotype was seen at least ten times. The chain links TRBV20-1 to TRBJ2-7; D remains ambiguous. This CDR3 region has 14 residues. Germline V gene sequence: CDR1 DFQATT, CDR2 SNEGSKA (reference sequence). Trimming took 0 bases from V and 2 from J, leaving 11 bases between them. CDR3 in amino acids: CSARDVRTTYEQYF. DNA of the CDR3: TGCAGTGCTAGAGATGTTCGCACTACCTACGAGCAGTACTTC.

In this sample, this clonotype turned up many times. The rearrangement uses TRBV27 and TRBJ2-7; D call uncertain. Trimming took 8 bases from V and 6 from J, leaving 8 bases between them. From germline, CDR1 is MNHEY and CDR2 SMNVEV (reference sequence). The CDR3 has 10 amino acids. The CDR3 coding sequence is TGTGCCAGCCCCCCGGGCGAGCAGTACTTC. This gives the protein CASPPGEQYF.

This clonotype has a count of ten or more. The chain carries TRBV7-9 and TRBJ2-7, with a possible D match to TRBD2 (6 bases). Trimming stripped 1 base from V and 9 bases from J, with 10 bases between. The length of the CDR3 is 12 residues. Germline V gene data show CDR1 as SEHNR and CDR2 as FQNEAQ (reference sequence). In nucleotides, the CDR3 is TGTGCCAGCAGCTTAGGGCGGGACTCGCAGTACTTC. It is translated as CASSLGRDSQYF. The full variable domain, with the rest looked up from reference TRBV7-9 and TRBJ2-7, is DTGVSQNPRHKITKRGQNVTFRCDPISEHNRLYWYRQTLGQGPEFLTYFQNEAQLEKSRLLSDRFSAERPKGSFSTLEIQRTEQGDSAMYLCASSLGRDSQYFGPGTRLTVT.

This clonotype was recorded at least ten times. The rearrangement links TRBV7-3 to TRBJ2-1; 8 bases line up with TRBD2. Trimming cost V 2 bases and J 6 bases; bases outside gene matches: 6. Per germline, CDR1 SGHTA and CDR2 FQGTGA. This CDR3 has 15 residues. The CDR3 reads CASSLPGLGFNEQFF. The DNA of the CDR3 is TGTGCCAGCAGCTTACCGGGACTAGGCTTCAATGAGCAGTTCTTC.

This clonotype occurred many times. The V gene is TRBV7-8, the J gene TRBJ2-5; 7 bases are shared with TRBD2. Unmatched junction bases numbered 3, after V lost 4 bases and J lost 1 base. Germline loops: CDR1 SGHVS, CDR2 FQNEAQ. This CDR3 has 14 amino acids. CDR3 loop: CASSSSSGQETQYF. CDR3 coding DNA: TGTGCCAGCAGCTCTTCTAGCGGCCAAGAGACCCAGTACTTC.

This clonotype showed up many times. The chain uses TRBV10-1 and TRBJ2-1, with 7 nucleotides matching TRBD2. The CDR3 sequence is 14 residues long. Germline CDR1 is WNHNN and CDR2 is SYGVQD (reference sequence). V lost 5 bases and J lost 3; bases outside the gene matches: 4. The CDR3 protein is CASSKTSDYNEQFF. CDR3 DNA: TGCGCCAGCAGTAAAACTAGCGACTACAATGAGCAGTTCTTC.

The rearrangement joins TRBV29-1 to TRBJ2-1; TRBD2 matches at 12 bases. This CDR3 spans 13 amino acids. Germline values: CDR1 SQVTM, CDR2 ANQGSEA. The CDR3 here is CTSRLAGGREQFF. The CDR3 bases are TGCACCTCGCGTCTAGCGGGAGGGCGTGAGCAGTTCTTC.

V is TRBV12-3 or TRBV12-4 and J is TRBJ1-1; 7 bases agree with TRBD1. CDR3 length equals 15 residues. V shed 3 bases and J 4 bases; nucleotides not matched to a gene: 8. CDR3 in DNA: TGTGCCAGCAGTTTCGGATCCAGGGGGAGCACTGAAGCTTTCTTT. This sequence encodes CASSFGSRGSTEAFF.

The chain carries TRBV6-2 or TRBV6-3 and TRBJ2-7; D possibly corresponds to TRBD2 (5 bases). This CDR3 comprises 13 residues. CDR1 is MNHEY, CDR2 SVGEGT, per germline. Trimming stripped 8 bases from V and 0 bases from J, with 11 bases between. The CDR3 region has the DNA TGTGCCAGCCGGACTCCGAGCTCCTACGAGCAGTACTTC. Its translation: CASRTPSSYEQYF.

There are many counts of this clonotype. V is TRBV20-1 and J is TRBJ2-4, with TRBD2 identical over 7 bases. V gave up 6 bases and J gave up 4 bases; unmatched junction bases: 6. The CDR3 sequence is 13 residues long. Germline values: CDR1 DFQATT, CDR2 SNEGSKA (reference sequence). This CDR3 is CSAPLGGKNIQYF. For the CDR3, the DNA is TGCAGTGCCCCACTGGGGGGGAAAAACATTCAGTACTTC.

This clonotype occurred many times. The CDR3 is CASSETGADAETQYF. CDR3 DNA: TGTGCCAGCAGTGAGACGGGGGCCGATGCAGAGACCCAGTACTTC. The chain links TRBV2 to TRBJ2-5; tentatively, D is TRBD1 or TRBD2 (6 bases each). The V gene lost 3 bases and the J gene lost 4 bases, with 15 bases spanning the gap. This CDR3 comprises 15 residues. Germline assignment: CDR1 SNHLY and CDR2 FYNNEI.

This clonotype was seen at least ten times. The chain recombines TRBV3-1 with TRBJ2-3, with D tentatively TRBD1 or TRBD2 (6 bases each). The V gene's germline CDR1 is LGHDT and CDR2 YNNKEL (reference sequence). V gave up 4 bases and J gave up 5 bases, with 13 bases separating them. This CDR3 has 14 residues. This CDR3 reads CASSPGGPRDTQYF. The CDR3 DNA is TGTGCCAGCAGCCCTGGGGGGCCACGAGATACGCAGTATTTT.